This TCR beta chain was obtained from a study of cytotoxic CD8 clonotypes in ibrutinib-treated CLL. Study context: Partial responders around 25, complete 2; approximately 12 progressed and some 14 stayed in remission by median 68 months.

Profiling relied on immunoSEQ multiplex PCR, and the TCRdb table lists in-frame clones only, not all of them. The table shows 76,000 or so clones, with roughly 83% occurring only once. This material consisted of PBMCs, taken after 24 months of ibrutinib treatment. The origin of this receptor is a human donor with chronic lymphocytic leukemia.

The CDR3 DNA sequence: TGTGCCAGCAGCTTCTACAGGGGTTACGAGCAGTACTTC. The encoded protein is CASSFYRGYEQYF. V usage is TRBV11-1 and J usage is TRBJ2-7, with 7 bases lining up with TRBD1. The junction had 3 bases not matched to a gene; V was cut back by 3 bases and J by 4 bases. The germline V gene encodes CDR1 SGHAT and CDR2 FQDESV (reference sequence). CDR3 length: 13 amino acids.